What follows are 12 T cell receptor beta chains derived from one specimen sequenced in a study of Tregs in tolerant kidney transplant recipients. Using immunoSEQ multiplex PCR, the repertoire was profiled, and TCRdb retains in-frame clones only, with some absent. The sample lists about 110,000 clones; 90% were seen once. Source: CD4+ T cells from blood, taken before the transplant. The origin of the receptors is a human donor who received a combined kidney and bone marrow transplant.

The chain is built from TRBV5-6 and TRBJ1-4; 7 nucleotides match TRBD1. The CDR3 consists of 14 residues. Trimming took 4 bases from V and 5 from J; bases not matched to a gene: 5. From germline, CDR1 is SGHDT and CDR2 YYEEEE. CDR3: CASSNRGWNEKLFF. In nucleotides, the CDR3 is TGTGCCAGCAGCAACAGGGGATGGAATGAAAAACTGTTTTTT.

The rearrangement links TRBV19 to TRBJ2-7, with 11 positions matching TRBD1. The ends lost 1 base at V and 3 bases at J; junction bases unmatched: 5. The CDR3 extends over 16 amino acids. Germline loops: CDR1 LNHDA, CDR2 SQIVND (reference sequence). The CDR3 sequence: CASSIVGTGGFYEQYF. The DNA of the CDR3 is TGTGCCAGTAGTATAGTTGGGACAGGGGGATTCTACGAGCAGTACTTC. Looking up the rest from reference TRBV19 and TRBJ2-7 gives the full variable domain: DGGITQSPKYLFRKEGQNVTLSCEQNLNHDAMYWYRQDPGQGLRLIYYSQIVNDFQKGDIAEGYSVSREKKESFPLTVTSAQKNPTAFYLCASSIVGTGGFYEQYFGPGTRLTVT.

V gene TRBV6-5 combines with J gene TRBJ1-2; 7 nucleotides match TRBD1. The length of the CDR3 is 16 residues. Germline loops: CDR1 MNHEY, CDR2 SVGAGI. Unmatched junction bases numbered 7, after V lost 0 bases and J lost 3 bases. The CDR3: CASSYSRATGDYGYTF. The CDR3 nucleotides are TGTGCCAGCAGTTACTCTAGAGCCACAGGGGACTATGGCTACACCTTC.

The chain carries TRBV10-1 and TRBJ1-1; TRBD1 aligns across 7 bases. The V and J ends lost 7 bases and 3 bases, in that order; junction bases with no gene match: 8. The germline gives CDR1 WNHNN, CDR2 SYGVQD (reference sequence). The CDR3 contains 14 residues. The CDR3 coding sequence is TGCGCCAGCACGGATCGGACAGGCTACACTGAAGCTTTCTTT. Amino acids: CASTDRTGYTEAFF.

V and J are TRBV14 and TRBJ2-3; 7 nucleotides match TRBD2. The V gene's germline CDR1 is SGHDN and CDR2 FVKESK. This CDR3 is built from 16 residues. The junction had 9 bases not matched to a gene; V was cut back by 1 base and J by 5 bases. CDR3 sequence: CASSQVEREGIDTQYF. The CDR3 DNA reads as TGTGCCAGCAGCCAAGTTGAGAGGGAGGGAATAGATACGCAGTATTTT. The variable domain in full, completed from reference TRBV14 and TRBJ2-3, reads EAGVTQFPSHSVIEKGQTVTLRCDPISGHDNLYWYRRVMGKEIKFLLHFVKESKQDESGMPNNRFLAERTGGTYSTLKVQPAELEDSGVYFCASSQVEREGIDTQYFGPGTRLTVL.

J is TRBJ2-3 and V is TRBV28, with 7 bases fitting TRBD1. The germline CDR1 and CDR2 sequences are MDHEN and SYDVKM. After removal of 6 bases from V and 6 bases from J, the junction contained 15 bases not matched to a gene. This CDR3 has 16 residues. The CDR3 reads CASSWGYRGVQDTQYF. Written as DNA, the CDR3 is TGTGCCAGCAGCTGGGGGTACAGGGGTGTTCAGGATACGCAGTATTTT. The full variable domain, completed using reference TRBV28 and TRBJ2-3, is DVKVTQSSRYLVKRTGEKVFLECVQDMDHENMFWYRQDPGLGLRLIYFSYDVKMKEKGDIPEGYSVSREKKERFSLILESASTNQTSMYLCASSWGYRGVQDTQYFGPGTRLTVL.

The CDR3 sequence is CASRNRGRIRNTIYF. The CDR3 region has the DNA TGTGCCAGCAGGAACAGGGGGCGCATAAGAAACACCATATATTTT. The chain links TRBV9 to TRBJ1-3; 9 positions match TRBD1. Trimming at V came to 5 bases and at J to 5 bases, leaving 8 bases not matched to a gene. The CDR3 consists of 15 residues. Germline CDR1 is SGDLS and CDR2 is YYNGEE.

J is TRBJ2-5 and V is TRBV5-1; no definite D call. The CDR3 is 14 residues long. Looked up from germline, CDR1 is SGHRS and CDR2 is YFSETQ. Trimming took 3 bases from V and 1 from J, leaving 10 bases between them. The chain's CDR3 is CASSSGNSQETQYF. CDR3 in DNA: TGCGCCAGCAGCTCTGGAAACAGCCAAGAGACCCAGTACTTC.

The DNA of the CDR3 is TGCGCCAGCAGCAGGCGTAGCGGGGGACAAGAGACCCAGTACTTC. Protein product: CASSRRSGGQETQYF. The gene calls are TRBV5-1 and TRBJ2-5, with 9 nucleotides matching TRBD2. After removal of 4 bases from V and 2 bases from J, the junction contained 6 bases not matched to a gene. Germline CDR1 reads SGHRS; CDR2 reads YFSETQ. The CDR3 covers 15 residues. The variable domain in full, completed from reference TRBV5-1 and TRBJ2-5, reads KAGVTQTPRYLIKTRGQQVTLSCSPISGHRSVSWYQQTPGQGLQFLFEYFSETQRNKGNFPGRFSGRQFSNSRSEMNVSTLELGDSALYLCASSRRSGGQETQYFGPGTRLLVL.

This clone was counted a single time. This rearrangement joins TRBV18 to TRBJ2-7; 7 nucleotides match TRBD1. The CDR3 consists of 16 residues. CDR1 is KGHSH, CDR2 LQKENI, per germline. With V trimmed by 0 bases and J by 9 bases, 14 bases remained unmatched. For the CDR3, the DNA is TGTGCCAGCTCACCACCAACCGGGACAGACGTCTTTGTGCAGTACTTC. It specifies CASSPPTGTDVFVQYF. The full variable domain, with the rest looked up from reference TRBV18 and TRBJ2-7, is NAGVMQNPRHLVRRRGQEARLRCSPMKGHSHVYWYRQLPEEGLKFMVYLQKENIIDESGMPKERFSAEFPKEGPSILRIQQVVRGDSAAYFCASSPPTGTDVFVQYFGPGTRLTVT.

About this clone itself: The junction shows a germline mismatch at one end, possibly a read error. V usage is TRBV18 and J usage is TRBJ2-7; 12 bases match TRBD1. The CDR3 runs 15 residues. The V gene's germline CDR1 is KGHSH and CDR2 LQKENI. The DNA for the CDR3 is TGTGTCAGCTCTCGGGACAGGGGGCGATCCTACGAGCAGTACTTC. It codes for CVSSRDRGRSYEQYF. Supplemented by reference TRBV18 and TRBJ2-7, the full variable domain reads NAGVMQNPRHLVRRRGQEARLRCSPMKGHSHVYWYRQLPEEGLKFMVYLQKENIIDESGMPKERFSAEFPKEGPSILRIQQVVRGDSAAYFCVSSRDRGRSYEQYFGPGTRLTVT.

This clone was counted once. The chain is built from TRBV23-1 and TRBJ2-7; tentative D call: TRBD2 (5 bases). TRBV23-1 is flagged as an ORF with uncertain function. Trimming left V 3 bases short and J 4 bases short, with 22 bases between. This CDR3 comprises 17 residues. The CDR3 bases are TGCGCCAGCAGTCACCGCAAGAAAAGCGGAATTATTTACGAGCAGTACTTC. This codes for CASSHRKKSGIIYEQYF.